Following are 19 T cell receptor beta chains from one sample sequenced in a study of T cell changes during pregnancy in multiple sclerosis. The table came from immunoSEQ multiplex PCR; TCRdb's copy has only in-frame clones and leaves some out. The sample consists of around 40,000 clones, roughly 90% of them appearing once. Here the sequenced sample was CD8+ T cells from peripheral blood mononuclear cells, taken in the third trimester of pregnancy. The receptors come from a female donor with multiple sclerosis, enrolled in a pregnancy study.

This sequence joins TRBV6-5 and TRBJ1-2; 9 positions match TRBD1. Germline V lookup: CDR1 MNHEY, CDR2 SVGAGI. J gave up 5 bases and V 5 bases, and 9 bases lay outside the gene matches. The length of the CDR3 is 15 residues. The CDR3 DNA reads TGTGCCAGCAGTAGAGGACAGGGGAGGGAGTATGGCTACACCTTC. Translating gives CASSRGQGREYGYTF.

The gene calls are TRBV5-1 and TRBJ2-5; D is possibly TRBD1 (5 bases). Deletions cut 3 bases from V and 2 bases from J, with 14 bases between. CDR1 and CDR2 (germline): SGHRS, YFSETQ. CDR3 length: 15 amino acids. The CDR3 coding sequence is TGCGCCAGCAGCTCAGGGTCAGTATCTCAAGAGACCCAGTACTTC. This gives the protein CASSSGSVSQETQYF.

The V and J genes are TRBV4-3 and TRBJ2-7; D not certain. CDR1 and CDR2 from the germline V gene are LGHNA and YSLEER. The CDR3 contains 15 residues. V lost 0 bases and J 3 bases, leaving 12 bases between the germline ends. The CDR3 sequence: CASSQDNTVLYEQYF. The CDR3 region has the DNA TGCGCCAGCAGCCAAGATAATACGGTCCTCTACGAGCAGTACTTC.

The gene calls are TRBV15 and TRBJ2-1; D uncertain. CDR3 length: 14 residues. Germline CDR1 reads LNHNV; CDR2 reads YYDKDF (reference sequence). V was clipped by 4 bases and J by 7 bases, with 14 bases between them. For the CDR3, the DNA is TGTGCCACCAGCACAGAAAGGAGTTGGAATGAGCAGTTCTTC. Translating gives CATSTERSWNEQFF.

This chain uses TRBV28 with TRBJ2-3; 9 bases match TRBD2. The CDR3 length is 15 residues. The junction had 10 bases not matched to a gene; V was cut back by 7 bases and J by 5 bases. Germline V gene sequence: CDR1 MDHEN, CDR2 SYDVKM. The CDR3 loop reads CASTNSGRWGDTQYF. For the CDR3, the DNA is TGTGCCAGCACCAATAGCGGGAGATGGGGAGATACGCAGTATTTT.

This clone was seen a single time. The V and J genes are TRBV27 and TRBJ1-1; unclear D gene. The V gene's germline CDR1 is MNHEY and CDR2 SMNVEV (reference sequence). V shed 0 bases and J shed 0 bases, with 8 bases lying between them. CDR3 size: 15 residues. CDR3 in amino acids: CASSLSNSLNTEAFF. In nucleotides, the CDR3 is TGTGCCAGCAGTTTATCCAACAGCCTGAACACTGAAGCTTTCTTT.

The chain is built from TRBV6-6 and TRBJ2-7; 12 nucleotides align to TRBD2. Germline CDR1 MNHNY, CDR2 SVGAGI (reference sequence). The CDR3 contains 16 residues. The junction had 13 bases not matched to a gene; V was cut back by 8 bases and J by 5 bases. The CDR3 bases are TGTGCCAGCCTGAGACTAGCGGGAGCTAGTAACGACGAGCAGTACTTC. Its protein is CASLRLAGASNDEQYF.

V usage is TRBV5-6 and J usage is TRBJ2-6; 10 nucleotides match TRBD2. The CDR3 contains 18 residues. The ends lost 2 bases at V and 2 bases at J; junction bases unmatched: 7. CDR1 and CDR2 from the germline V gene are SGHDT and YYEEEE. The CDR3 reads CASSFPLAGVPGANVLTF. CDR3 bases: TGTGCCAGCAGCTTCCCGCTAGCGGGAGTACCTGGGGCCAACGTCCTGACTTTC.

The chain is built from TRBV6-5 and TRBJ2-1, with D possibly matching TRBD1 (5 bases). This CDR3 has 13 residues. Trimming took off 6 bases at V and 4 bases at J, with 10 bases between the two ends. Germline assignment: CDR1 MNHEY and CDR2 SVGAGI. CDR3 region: CASSITGYNEQFF. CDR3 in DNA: TGTGCCAGCAGCATAACAGGATACAATGAGCAGTTCTTC.

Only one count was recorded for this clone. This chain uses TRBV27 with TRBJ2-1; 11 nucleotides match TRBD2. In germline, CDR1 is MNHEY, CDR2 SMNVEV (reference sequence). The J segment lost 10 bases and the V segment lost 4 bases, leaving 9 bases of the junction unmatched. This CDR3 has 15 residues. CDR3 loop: CASSSGTSGFREQFF. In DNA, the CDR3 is TGTGCCAGCAGTTCCGGGACTAGCGGCTTCAGGGAGCAGTTCTTC.

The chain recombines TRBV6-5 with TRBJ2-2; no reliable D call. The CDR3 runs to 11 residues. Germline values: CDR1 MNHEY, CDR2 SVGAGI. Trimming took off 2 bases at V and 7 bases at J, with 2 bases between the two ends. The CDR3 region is CASSYLGELFF. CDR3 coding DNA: TGTGCCAGCAGTTACCTCGGGGAGCTGTTTTTT.

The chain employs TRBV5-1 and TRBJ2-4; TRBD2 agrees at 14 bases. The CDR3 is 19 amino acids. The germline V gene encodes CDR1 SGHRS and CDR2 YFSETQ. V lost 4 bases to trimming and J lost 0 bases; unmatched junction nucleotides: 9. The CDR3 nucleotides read TGCGCCAGCAGCACAAATCCGGGACTAGCGGGAGAAGCCAAAAACATTCAGTACTTC. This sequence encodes CASSTNPGLAGEAKNIQYF.

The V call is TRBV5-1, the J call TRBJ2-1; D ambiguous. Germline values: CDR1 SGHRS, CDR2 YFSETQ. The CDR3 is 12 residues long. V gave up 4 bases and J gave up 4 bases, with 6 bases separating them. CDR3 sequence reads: CASSLQYNEQFF. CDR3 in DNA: TGCGCCAGCAGCCTACAGTACAATGAGCAGTTCTTC.

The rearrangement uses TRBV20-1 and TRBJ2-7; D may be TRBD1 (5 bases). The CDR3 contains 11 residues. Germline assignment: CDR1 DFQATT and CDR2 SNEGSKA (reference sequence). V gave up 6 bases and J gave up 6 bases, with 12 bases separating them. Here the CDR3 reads CSAIMGREQYF. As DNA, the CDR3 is TGCAGTGCCATCATGGGGCGCGAGCAGTACTTC.

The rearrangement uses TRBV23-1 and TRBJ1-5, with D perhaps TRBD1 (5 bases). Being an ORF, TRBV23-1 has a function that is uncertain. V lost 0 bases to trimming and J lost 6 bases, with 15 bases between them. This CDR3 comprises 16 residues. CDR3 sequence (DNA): TGCGCCAGCAGTCAATCAAGGAGGGGCACGGGTCAGCCCCAGCATTTT. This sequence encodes CASSQSRRGTGQPQHF.

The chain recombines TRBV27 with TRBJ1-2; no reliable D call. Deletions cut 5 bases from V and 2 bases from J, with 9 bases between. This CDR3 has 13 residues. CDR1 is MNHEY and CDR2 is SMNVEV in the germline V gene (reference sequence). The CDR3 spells CASSPLKNYGYTF. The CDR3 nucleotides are TGTGCCAGCAGTCCACTAAAGAACTATGGCTACACCTTC.

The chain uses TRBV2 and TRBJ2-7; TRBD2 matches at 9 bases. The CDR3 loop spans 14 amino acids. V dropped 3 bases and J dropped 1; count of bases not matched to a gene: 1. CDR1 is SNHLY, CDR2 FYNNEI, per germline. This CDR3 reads CASSEAGGSYEQYF. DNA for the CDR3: TGTGCCAGCAGTGAGGCGGGAGGGTCCTACGAGCAGTACTTC.

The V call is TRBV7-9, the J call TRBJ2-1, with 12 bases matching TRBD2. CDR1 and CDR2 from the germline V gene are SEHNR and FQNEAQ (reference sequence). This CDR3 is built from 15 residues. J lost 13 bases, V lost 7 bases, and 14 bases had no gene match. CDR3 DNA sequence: TGTGCCAGCATACCCCGGACTAGCGGGATCTCAGTCCAGTTCTTC. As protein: CASIPRTSGISVQFF.

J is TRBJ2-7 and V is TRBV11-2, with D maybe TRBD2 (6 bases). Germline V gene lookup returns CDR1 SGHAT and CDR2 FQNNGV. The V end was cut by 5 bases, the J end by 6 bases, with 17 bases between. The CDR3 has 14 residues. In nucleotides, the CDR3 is TGTGCCAGCAGCCTCGGGTTTAGTAGCGGCGAGCAGTACTTC. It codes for CASSLGFSSGEQYF.